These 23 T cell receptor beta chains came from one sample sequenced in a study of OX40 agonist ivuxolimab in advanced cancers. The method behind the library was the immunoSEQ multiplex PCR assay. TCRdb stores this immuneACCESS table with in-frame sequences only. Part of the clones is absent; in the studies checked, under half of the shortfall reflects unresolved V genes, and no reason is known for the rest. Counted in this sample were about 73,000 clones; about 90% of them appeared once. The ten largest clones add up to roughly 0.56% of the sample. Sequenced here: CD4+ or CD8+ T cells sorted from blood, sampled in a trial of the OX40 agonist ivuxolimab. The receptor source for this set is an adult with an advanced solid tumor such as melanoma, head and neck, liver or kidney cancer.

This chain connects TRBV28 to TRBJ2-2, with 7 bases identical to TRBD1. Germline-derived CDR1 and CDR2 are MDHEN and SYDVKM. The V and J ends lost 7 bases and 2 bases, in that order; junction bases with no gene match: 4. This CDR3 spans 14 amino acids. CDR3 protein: CASKTGFNTGELFF. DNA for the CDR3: TGTGCCAGCAAGACAGGGTTTAACACCGGGGAGCTGTTTTTT.

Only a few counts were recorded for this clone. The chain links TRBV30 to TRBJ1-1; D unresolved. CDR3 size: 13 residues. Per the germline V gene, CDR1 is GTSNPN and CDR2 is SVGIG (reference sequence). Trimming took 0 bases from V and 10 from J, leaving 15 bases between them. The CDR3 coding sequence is TGTGCCTGGAGTGTATCAAGCGGGCTGGGAGCTTTCTTT. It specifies CAWSVSSGLGAFF.

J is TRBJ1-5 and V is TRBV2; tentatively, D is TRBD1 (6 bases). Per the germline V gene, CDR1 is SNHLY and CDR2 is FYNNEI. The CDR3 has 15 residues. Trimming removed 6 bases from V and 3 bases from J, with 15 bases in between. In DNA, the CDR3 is TGTGCCAGCAGCCTGGACAGCCGTCTCAATCAGCCCCAGCATTTT. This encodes CASSLDSRLNQPQHF.

The CDR3 DNA follows: TGTGCCAGCAGCCAAGATGACGAGAATTACAATGAGCAGTTCTTC. The encoded protein is CASSQDDENYNEQFF. The chain couples TRBV4-2 to TRBJ2-1, with unresolved D. V lost 0 bases to trimming and J lost 4 bases, with 10 bases between them. CDR1 LGHNA and CDR2 YNFKEQ come from the germline V gene. This CDR3 region has 15 residues.

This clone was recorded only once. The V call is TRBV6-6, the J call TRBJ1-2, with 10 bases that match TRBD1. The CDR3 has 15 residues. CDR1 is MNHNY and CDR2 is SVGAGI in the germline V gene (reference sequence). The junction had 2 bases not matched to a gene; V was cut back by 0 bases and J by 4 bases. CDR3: CASSYSDRGPYGYTF. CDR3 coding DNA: TGTGCCAGCAGTTACTCTGACAGGGGGCCCTATGGCTACACCTTC.

Here the CDR3 reads CASSPLPQANTGELFF. The DNA of the CDR3 is TGTGCCAGCTCACCACTGCCGCAGGCGAACACCGGGGAGCTGTTTTTT. The V call is TRBV18, the J call TRBJ2-2; D is unresolved. Trimming removed 1 base from V and 0 bases from J, with 9 bases in between. The CDR3 is 16 amino acids. The germline gives CDR1 KGHSH, CDR2 LQKENI.

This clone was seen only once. This CDR3 reads CAWSFKRADDTQYF. CDR3 nucleotide sequence: TGTGCCTGGAGTTTTAAAAGGGCAGACGATACGCAGTATTTT. V usage is TRBV30 and J usage is TRBJ2-3; no clear D. Germline V gene lookup returns CDR1 GTSNPN and CDR2 SVGIG (reference sequence). This CDR3 has 14 residues. V was trimmed by 2 bases and J by 6 bases, leaving 15 bases between them. The full variable domain, completed using reference TRBV30 and TRBJ2-3, is SQTIHQWPATLVQPVGSPLSLECTVEGTSNPNLYWYRQAAGRGLQLLFYSVGIGQISSEVPQNLSASRPQDRQFILSSKKLLLSDSGFYLCAWSFKRADDTQYFGPGTRLTVL.

The chain's CDR3 is CASSSGGQFDNYGYTF. Here the CDR3 DNA reads TGCGCCAGCAGCTCTGGGGGCCAATTTGACAACTATGGCTACACCTTC. The chain couples TRBV5-1 to TRBJ1-2; D is perhaps TRBD1 (6 bases). The germline V and J ends were trimmed by 3 bases and 2 bases, with 17 bases remaining between them. Germline assignment: CDR1 SGHRS and CDR2 YFSETQ. The CDR3 has 16 amino acids.

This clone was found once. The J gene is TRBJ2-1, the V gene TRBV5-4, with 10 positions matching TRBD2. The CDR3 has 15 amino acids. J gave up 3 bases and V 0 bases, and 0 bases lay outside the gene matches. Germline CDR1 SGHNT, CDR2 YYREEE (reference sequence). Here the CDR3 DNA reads TGTGCCAGCAGCTTGGGGACTAGCGGCTACAATGAGCAGTTCTTC. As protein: CASSLGTSGYNEQFF.

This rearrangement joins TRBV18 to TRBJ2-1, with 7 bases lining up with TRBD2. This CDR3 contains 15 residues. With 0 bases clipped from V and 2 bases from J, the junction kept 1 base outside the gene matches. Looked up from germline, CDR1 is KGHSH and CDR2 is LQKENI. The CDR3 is CASSPPAGAYNEQFF. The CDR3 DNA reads TGTGCCAGCTCACCACCGGCGGGAGCCTACAATGAGCAGTTCTTC.

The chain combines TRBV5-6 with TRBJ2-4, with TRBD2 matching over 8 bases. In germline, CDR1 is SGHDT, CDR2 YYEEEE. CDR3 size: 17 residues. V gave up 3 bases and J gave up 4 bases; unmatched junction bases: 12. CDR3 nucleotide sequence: TGTGCCAGCAGCTCCAGTAGCGGGAAGGGGCAAAAAAACATTCAGTACTTC. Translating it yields CASSSSSGKGQKNIQYF.

The DNA of the CDR3 is TGTGCCAGCAGTTGGACCCGGACAGGGGGCATAACTCGGGAAAAACTGTTTTTT. Translated, it gives CASSWTRTGGITREKLFF. This chain connects TRBV28 to TRBJ1-4, with TRBD1 identical over 11 bases. CDR3 length: 18 residues. Germline loops: CDR1 MDHEN, CDR2 SYDVKM. J lost 8 bases, V lost 4 bases, and 15 bases had no gene match. The full variable domain, rest sourced from reference TRBV28 and TRBJ1-4, is DVKVTQSSRYLVKRTGEKVFLECVQDMDHENMFWYRQDPGLGLRLIYFSYDVKMKEKGDIPEGYSVSREKKERFSLILESASTNQTSMYLCASSWTRTGGITREKLFFGSGTQLSVL.

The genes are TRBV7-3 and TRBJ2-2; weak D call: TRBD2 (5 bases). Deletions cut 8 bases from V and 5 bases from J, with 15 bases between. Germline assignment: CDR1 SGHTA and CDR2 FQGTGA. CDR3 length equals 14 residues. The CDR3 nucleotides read TGTGCCAGCTCCGGGGATGTGGGGACCGGGGAGCTGTTTTTT. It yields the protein CASSGDVGTGELFF.

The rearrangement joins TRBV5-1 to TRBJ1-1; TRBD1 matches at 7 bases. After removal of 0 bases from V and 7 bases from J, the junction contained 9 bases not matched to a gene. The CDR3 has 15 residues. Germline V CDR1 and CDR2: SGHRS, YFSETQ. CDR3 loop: CASSLDRGLYGEAFF. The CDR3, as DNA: TGCGCCAGCAGCTTGGACAGGGGACTTTACGGTGAAGCTTTCTTT.

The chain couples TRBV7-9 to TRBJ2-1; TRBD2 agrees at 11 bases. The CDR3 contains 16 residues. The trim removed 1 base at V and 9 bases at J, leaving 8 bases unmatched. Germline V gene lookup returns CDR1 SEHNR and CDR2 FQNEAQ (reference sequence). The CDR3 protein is CASSLELAGVGGEQFF. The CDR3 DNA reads TGTGCCAGCAGCTTAGAACTAGCGGGAGTAGGGGGTGAGCAGTTCTTC. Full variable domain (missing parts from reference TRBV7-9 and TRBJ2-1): DTGVSQNPRHKITKRGQNVTFRCDPISEHNRLYWYRQTLGQGPEFLTYFQNEAQLEKSRLLSDRFSAERPKGSFSTLEIQRTEQGDSAMYLCASSLELAGVGGEQFFGPGTRLTVL.

The CDR3 region has the DNA TGTGCCAGCAGCCGCTCGAGGGCAGAGACCCAGTACTTC. Its translation is CASSRSRAETQYF. The chain carries TRBV6-5 and TRBJ2-5; perhaps TRBD2 as D (5 bases). The CDR3 loop spans 13 amino acids. The germline CDR1 and CDR2 sequences are MNHEY and SVGAGI. V was cut by 6 bases and J by 4 bases, with 12 bases left in between.

The CDR3 DNA reads as TGCGCCAGCAGCGAGAGGACAGGGAGGACCGGGGAGCTGTTTTTT. The encoded protein is CASSERTGRTGELFF. The rearrangement uses TRBV5-1 and TRBJ2-2, with TRBD1 matching 8 bases. Germline V gene data show CDR1 as SGHRS and CDR2 as YFSETQ. This CDR3 is built from 15 residues. Unmatched junction bases numbered 7, after V lost 4 bases and J lost 5 bases.

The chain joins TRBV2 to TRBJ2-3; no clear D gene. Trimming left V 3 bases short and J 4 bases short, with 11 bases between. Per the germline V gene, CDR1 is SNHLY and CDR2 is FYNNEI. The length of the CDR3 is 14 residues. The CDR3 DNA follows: TGTGCCAGCAGTGAGATGTGGGGTGCAGATACGCAGTATTTT. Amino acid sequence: CASSEMWGADTQYF.

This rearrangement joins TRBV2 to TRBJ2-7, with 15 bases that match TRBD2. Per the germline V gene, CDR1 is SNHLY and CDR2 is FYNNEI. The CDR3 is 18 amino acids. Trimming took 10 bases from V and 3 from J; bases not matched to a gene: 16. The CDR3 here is CATRGGLAGGRVLYEQYF. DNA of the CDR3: TGTGCCACCCGAGGGGGACTAGCGGGAGGAAGGGTTCTCTACGAGCAGTACTTC. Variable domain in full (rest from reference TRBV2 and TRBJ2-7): EPEVTQTPSHQVTQMGQEVILRCVPISNHLYFYWYRQILGQKVEFLVSFYNNEISEKSEIFDDQFSVERPDGSNFTLKIRSTKLEDSAMYFCATRGGLAGGRVLYEQYFGPGTRLTVT.

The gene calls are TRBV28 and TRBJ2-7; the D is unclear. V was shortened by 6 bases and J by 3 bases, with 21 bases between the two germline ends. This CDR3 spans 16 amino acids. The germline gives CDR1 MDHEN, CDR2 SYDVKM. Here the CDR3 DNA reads TGTGCCAGCAGCCCCATTACGGGCGGCAAACTCTACGAGCAGTACTTC. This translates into CASSPITGGKLYEQYF. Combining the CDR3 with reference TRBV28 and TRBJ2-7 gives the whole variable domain DVKVTQSSRYLVKRTGEKVFLECVQDMDHENMFWYRQDPGLGLRLIYFSYDVKMKEKGDIPEGYSVSREKKERFSLILESASTNQTSMYLCASSPITGGKLYEQYFGPGTRLTVT.

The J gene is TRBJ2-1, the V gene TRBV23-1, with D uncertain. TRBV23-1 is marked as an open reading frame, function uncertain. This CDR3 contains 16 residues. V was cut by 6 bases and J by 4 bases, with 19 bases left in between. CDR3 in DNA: TGCGCCAGCAGCGATCCGGGTCATCAGGTTTACAATGAGCAGTTCTTC. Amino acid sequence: CASSDPGHQVYNEQFF.

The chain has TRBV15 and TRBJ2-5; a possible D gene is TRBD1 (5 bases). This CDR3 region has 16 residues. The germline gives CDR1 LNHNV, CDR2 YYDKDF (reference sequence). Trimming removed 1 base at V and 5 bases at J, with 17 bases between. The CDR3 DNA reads TGTGCCACCAGCAGAGGGTTTGGGCAGGGCGAGGAGACCCAGTACTTC. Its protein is CATSRGFGQGEETQYF.

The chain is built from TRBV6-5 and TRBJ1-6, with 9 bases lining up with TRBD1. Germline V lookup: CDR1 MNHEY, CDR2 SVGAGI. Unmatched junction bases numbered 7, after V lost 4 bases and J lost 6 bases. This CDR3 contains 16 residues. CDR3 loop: CASSSSPGQGNSPLHF. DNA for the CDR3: TGTGCCAGCAGTTCGTCACCGGGACAGGGTAATTCACCCCTCCACTTT.